This T cell receptor beta chain is drawn from a study of cytomegalovirus exposure and HLA in healthy donors. The table came from immunoSEQ multiplex PCR; TCRdb's copy has only in-frame clones and leaves some out. The profile shows 200,000 to 300,000 clones, roughly 90% of them singletons. The specimen sequenced was PBMCs. This TCR was sampled from a man younger than 35 in good health and CMV-seropositive.

CDR3 residues: CASSPSGRVWETQYF. The CDR3 DNA reads as TGTGCCAGCAGCCCCTCGGGCAGGGTGTGGGAGACCCAGTACTTC. The V and J genes are TRBV5-4 and TRBJ2-5; D might be TRBD1 (5 bases). This CDR3 is 15 amino acids long. Trimming stripped 4 bases from V and 5 bases from J, with 18 bases between. CDR1 and CDR2 (germline): SGHNT, YYREEE (reference sequence).